A selection of T cell receptor beta chains follows, all from one sample in a study of cytomegalovirus exposure and HLA in healthy donors. Produced via immunoSEQ multiplex PCR; TCRdb's table is partial and in-frame only. The sample has fewer than 150,000 clones, and its top ten clones hold 2%. Sequenced sample: PBMCs. The receptors were sampled from a woman aged 60-70 years in good health and CMV-seronegative. Both conserved end residues are part of each CDR3. Each record gives: V gene, CDR3 length, J gene, D gene, CDR3 protein, CDR3 DNA. D genes are given only for firm matches.

TRBV6-5	16	TRBJ1-3	.	CASSYSQGLLGNTIYF	TGTGCCAGCAGTTACTCACAGGGCCTACTTGGAAACACCATATATTTT
TRBV9	14	TRBJ2-5	.	CASSSRTNQETQYF	TGTGCCAGCAGCTCCCGGACTAATCAAGAGACCCAGTACTTC
TRBV5-1	13	TRBJ2-5	.	CASSFYLSETQYF	TGCGCCAGCAGCTTCTACTTATCGGAGACCCAGTACTTC
TRBV28	19	TRBJ1-6	.	CASSLSTGIALKENSPLHF	TGTGCCAGCAGTTTGTCGACAGGCATCGCGCTAAAAGAGAATTCACCCCTCCACTTT
TRBV11-3	17	TRBJ2-3	TRBD1	CASSLDRGGQGFDTQYF	TGTGCCAGCAGCTTAGATAGGGGGGGACAGGGATTTGACACGCAGTATTTT
TRBV19	16	TRBJ1-3	TRBD1	CASSRDREGPGNTIYF	TGTGCCAGTTCCCGGGACAGGGAAGGGCCTGGAAACACCATATATTTT
TRBV6-1	14	TRBJ2-7	.	CASFQYGISDEQYF	TGTGCCAGCTTCCAGTACGGGATCTCGGACGAGCAGTACTTC
TRBV10-3	16	TRBJ2-2	TRBD2	CAIGTSGRAETGELFF	TGTGCCATCGGGACTAGCGGGAGGGCCGAGACCGGGGAGCTGTTTTTT
TRBV11-3	15	TRBJ2-1	TRBD2	CASSLSGGGYNEQFF	TGTGCCAGCAGCCTGAGCGGGGGGGGTTACAATGAGCAGTTCTTC
TRBV7-8	17	TRBJ2-1	TRBD2	CASSSGLAVSSYNEQFF	TGTGCCAGCAGCTCGGGACTAGCGGTTAGCTCCTACAATGAGCAGTTCTTC
TRBV28	16	TRBJ2-1	TRBD2	CASSSSGGRSYNEQFF	TGTGCCAGCAGTTCTAGCGGGGGTCGCTCCTACAATGAGCAGTTCTTC
TRBV28	14	TRBJ1-4	.	CASSTGQVHEKLFF	TGTGCCAGCAGTACAGGTCAGGTGCATGAAAAACTGTTTTTT
TRBV18	13	TRBJ2-5	.	CASSPYEGETQYF	TGTGCCAGCTCACCATATGAGGGAGAGACCCAGTACTTC
TRBV6-6	14	TRBJ2-3	TRBD2	CATDSGGASDTQYF	TGTGCCACCGATAGCGGGGGAGCGTCGGATACGCAGTATTTT
TRBV4-1	14	TRBJ2-1	.	CASSQPLAYNEQFF	TGCGCCAGCAGCCAGCCTCTAGCATACAATGAGCAGTTCTTC
TRBV10-3	18	TRBJ1-3	.	CAISEARQVPHSGNTIYF	TGTGCCATCAGTGAGGCCAGGCAAGTACCCCACTCTGGAAACACCATATATTTT
TRBV2	15	TRBJ1-1	TRBD1	CASSETALRGTEAFF	TGTGCCAGCAGTGAGACTGCGCTCAGGGGGACTGAAGCTTTCTTT
TRBV7-3	17	TRBJ2-6	TRBD1	CASSLKTGDSGANVLTF	TGTGCCAGCAGCTTGAAGACAGGGGACTCTGGGGCCAACGTCCTGACTTTC